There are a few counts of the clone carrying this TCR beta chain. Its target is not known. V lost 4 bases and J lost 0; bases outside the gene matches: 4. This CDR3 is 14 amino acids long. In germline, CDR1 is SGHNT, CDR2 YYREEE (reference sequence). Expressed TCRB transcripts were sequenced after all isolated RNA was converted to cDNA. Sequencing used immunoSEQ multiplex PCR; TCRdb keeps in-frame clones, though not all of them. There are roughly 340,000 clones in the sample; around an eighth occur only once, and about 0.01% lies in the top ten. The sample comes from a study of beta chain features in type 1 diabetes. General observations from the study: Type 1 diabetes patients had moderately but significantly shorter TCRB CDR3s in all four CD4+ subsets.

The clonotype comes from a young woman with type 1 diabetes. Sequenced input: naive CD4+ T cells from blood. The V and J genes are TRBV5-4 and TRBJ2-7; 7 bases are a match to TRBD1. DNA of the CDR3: TGTGCCAGCAGCCACAGGGGCAGCTCCTACGAGCAGTACTTC. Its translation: CASSHRGSSYEQYF.